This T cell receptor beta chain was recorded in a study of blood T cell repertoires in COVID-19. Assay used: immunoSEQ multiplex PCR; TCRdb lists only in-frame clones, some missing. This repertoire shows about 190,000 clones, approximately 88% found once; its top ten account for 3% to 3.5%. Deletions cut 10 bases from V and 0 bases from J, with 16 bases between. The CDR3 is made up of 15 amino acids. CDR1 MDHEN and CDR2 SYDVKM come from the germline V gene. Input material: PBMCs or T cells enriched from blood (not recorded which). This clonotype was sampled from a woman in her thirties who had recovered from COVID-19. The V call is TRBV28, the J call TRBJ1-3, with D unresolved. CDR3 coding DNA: TGTGCCACCCTCGAGGCCAAAGGCTCTGGAAACACCATATATTTT. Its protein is CATLEAKGSGNTIYF.